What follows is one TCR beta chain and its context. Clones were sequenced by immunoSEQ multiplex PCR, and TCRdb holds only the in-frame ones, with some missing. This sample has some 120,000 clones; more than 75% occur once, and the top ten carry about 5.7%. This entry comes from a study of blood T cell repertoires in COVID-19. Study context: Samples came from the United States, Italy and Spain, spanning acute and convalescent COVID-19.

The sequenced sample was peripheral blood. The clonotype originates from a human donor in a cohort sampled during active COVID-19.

CDR3 protein: CASNPSQGGGTEAFF. The CDR3 DNA is TGTGCCAGCAACCCGTCCCAGGGGGGTGGCACTGAAGCTTTCTTT. The chain combines TRBV6-5 with TRBJ1-1, with 7 bases aligning to TRBD1. V trimming: 7 bases; J trimming: 4 bases; junction bases outside the gene matches: 12. Germline V gene lookup returns CDR1 MNHEY and CDR2 SVGAGI. This CDR3 contains 15 residues.